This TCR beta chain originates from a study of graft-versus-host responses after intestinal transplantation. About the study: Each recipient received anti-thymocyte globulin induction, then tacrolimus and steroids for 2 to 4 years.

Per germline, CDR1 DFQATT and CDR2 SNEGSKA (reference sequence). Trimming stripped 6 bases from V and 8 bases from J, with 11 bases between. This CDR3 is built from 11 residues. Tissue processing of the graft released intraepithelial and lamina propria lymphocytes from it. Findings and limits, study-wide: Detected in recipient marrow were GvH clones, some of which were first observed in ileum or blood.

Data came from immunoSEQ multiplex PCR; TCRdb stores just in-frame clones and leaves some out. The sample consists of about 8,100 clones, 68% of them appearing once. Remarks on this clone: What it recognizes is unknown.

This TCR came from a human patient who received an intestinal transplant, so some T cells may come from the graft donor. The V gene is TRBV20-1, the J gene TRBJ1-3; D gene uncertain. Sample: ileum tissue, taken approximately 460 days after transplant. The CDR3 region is CSAVHGDTIYF. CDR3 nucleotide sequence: TGCAGTGCCGTACACGGGGACACCATATATTTT.